This TCR beta chain was found in a study of blood T cell repertoires in COVID-19. Overall study context: Sites across the United States, Italy and Spain contributed samples from acute and convalescent COVID-19. From T cells, B-cell-depleted T cells, or PBMCs came the material, which was cDNA or gDNA.

Per the germline V gene, CDR1 is SQVTM and CDR2 is ANQGSEA. The CDR3 runs 10 residues. V dropped 7 bases and J dropped 10; count of bases not matched to a gene: 2. As handled by the study authors: It was from reference gene primer amplification that nucleated cell counts were estimated. Profiling relied on immunoSEQ multiplex PCR, and the TCRdb table lists in-frame clones only, not all of them. V and J calls and clone size are as listed in that table; D and trimming were resolved from the DNA. The table shows tens of thousands of clones, with around 90% occurring only once. The receptor comes from a man aged 80 or over with acute or convalescent COVID-19. The chain carries TRBV29-1 and TRBJ2-3, with 10 bases that match TRBD1. Sequenced sample: peripheral blood. CDR3: CSGGQGSQYF. In nucleotides, the CDR3 is TGCAGCGGGGGACAGGGGTCGCAGTATTTT.